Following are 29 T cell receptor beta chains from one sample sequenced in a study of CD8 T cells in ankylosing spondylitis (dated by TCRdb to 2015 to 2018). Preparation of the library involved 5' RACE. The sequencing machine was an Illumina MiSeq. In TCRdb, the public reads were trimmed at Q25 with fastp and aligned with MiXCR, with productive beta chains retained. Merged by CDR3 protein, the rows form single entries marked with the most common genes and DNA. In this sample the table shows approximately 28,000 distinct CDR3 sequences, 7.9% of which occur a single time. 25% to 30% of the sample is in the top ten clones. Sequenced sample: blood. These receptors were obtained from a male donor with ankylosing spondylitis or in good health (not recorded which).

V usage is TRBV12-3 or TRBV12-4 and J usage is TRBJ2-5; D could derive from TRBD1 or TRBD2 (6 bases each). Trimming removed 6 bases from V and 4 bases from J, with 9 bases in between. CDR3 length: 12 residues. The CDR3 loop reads CASRGGVETQYF. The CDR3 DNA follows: TGTGCCAGCAGGGGGGGCGTAGAGACCCAGTACTTC.

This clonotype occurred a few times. The CDR3 spells CASSLEGGDTGELFF. CDR3 nucleotides: TGCGCCAGCAGCTTGGAAGGGGGCGACACCGGGGAGCTGTTTTTT. The chain couples TRBV5-1 to TRBJ2-2; 7 bases match TRBD1. V gave up 0 bases and J gave up 3 bases; unmatched junction bases: 2. Germline V gene data show CDR1 as SGHRS and CDR2 as YFSETQ. CDR3 length: 15 residues.

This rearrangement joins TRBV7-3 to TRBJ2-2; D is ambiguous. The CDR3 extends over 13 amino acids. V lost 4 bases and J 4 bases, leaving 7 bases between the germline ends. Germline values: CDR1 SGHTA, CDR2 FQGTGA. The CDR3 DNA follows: TGTGCCAGCAGCTCCTACACCACCGGGGAGCTGTTTTTT. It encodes CASSSYTTGELFF.

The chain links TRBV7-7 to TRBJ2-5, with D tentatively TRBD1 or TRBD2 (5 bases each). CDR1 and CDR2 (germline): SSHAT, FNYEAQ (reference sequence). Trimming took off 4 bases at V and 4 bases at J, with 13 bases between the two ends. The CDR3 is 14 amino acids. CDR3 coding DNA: TGTGCCAGCAGCTCCCGGACTGGGGGAGAGACCCAGTACTTC. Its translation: CASSSRTGGETQYF.

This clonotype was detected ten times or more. The CDR3 coding sequence is TGCGCCAGCAGCTTGGGGACTAGGGACGAGCAGTACGTC. Protein product: CASSLGTRDEQYV. The chain uses TRBV5-1 and TRBJ2-7; the match to TRBD2 covers 7 bases. CDR1 and CDR2 from the germline V gene are SGHRS and YFSETQ. The CDR3 is made up of 13 amino acids. The V and J ends lost 0 bases and 5 bases, in that order; junction bases with no gene match: 2.

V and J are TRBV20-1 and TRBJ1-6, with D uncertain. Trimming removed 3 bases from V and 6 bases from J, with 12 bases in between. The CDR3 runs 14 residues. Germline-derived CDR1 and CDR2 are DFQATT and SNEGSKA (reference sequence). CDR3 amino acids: CSARSSGLNSPLHF. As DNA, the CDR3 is TGCAGTGCTAGGTCCTCGGGTCTTAATTCACCCCTCCACTTT.

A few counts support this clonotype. As DNA, the CDR3 is TGTGCCAGCAGTTACAATAGCGGGGGGACCAGCTCCTACAATGAGCAGTTCTTC. This codes for CASSYNSGGTSSYNEQFF. The chain joins TRBV6-2 or TRBV6-3 to TRBJ2-1, with 10 nucleotides matching TRBD2. The length of the CDR3 is 18 residues. The germline V gene has CDR1 MNHEY and CDR2 SVGEGT. J lost 0 bases, V lost 2 bases, and 7 bases had no gene match.

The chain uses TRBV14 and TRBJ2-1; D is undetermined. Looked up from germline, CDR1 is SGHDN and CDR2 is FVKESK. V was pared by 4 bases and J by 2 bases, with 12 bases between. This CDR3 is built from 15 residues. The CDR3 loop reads CASSPYRGPYNEQFF. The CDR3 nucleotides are TGTGCCAGCAGCCCTTATCGTGGACCCTACAATGAGCAGTTCTTC.

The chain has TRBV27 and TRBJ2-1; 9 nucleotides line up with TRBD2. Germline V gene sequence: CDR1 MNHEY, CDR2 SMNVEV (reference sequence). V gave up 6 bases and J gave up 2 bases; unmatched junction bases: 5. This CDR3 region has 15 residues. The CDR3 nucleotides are TGTGCCAGCAGCGCGACTAGCGGAGCCTACAATGAGCAGTTCTTC. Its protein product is CASSATSGAYNEQFF.

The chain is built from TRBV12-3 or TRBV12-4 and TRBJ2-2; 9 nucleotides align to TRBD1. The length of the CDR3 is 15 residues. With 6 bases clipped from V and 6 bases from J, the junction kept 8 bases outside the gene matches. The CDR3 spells CASRPRDRDPGELFF. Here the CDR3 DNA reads TGTGCCAGCAGGCCCCGGGACAGGGATCCCGGGGAGCTGTTTTTT.

CDR3 DNA sequence: TGCGCCAGCAGCCCCCTCCGGGACAAGGCCCCCAAATCGAACACCGGGGAGCTGTTTTTT. Translation gives CASSPLRDKAPKSNTGELFF. The chain couples TRBV5-1 to TRBJ2-2; the D gene is possibly TRBD1 (6 bases). Deletions cut 4 bases from V and 0 bases from J, with 25 bases between. The CDR3 has 20 residues. Germline values: CDR1 SGHRS, CDR2 YFSETQ.

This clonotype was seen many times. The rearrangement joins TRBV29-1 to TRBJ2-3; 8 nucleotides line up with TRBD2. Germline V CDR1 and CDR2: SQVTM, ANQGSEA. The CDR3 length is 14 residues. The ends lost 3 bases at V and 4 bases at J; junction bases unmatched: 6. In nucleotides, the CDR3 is TGCAGCGTTGAGAGCGGGAGTGTGGCAGATACGCAGTATTTT. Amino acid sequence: CSVESGSVADTQYF.

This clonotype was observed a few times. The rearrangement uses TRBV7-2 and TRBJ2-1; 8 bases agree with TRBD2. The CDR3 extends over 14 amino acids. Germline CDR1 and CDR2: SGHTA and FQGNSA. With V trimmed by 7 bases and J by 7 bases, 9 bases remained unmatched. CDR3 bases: TGTGCCAGCACCCCCCGACTAGCGTTAAATGAGCAGTTCTTC. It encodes CASTPRLALNEQFF.

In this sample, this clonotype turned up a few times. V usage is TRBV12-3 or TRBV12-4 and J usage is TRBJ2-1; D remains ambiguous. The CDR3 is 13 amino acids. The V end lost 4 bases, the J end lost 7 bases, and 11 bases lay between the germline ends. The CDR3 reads CASSYQVGNEQFF. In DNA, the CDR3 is TGTGCCAGCAGTTATCAAGTGGGAAATGAGCAGTTCTTC.

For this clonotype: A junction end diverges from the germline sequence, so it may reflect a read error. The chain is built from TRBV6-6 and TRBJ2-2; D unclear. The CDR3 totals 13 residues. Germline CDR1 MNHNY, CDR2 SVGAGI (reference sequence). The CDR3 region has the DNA TGTGCCAGCAGTTACTCGAAAACCGGGGAGCTGTTTTTT. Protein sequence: CASSYSKTGELFF.

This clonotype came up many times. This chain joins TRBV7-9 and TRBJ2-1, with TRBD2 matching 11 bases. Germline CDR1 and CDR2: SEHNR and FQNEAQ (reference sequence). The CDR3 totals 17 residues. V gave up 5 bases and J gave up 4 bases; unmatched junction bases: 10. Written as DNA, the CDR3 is TGTGCCAGCAGCCCGCCGGGACTAGCGGACCTTTACAATGAGCAGTTCTTC. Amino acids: CASSPPGLADLYNEQFF.

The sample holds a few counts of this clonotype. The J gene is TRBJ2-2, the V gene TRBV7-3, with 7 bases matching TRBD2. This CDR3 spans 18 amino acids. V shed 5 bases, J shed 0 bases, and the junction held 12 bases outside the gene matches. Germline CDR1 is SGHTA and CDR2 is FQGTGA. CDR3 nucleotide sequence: TGTGCCAGCAGCCCACCCGGACTAGTCCCCGCGAACACCGGGGAGCTGTTTTTT. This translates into CASSPPGLVPANTGELFF.

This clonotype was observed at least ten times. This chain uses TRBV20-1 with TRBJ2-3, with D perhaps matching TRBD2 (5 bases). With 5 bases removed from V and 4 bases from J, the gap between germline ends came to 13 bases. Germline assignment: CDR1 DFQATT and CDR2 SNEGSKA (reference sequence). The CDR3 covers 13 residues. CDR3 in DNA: TGCAGTGCTGAACTAGGAGCGGCAGATACGCAGTATTTT. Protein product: CSAELGAADTQYF.

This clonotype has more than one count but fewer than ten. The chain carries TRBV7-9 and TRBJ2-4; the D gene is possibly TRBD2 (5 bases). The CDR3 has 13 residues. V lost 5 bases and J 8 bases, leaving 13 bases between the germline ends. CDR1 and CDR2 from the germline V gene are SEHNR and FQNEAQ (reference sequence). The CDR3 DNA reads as TGTGCCAGCAGCGGGGAATTGAGGGACATTCAGTACTTC. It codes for CASSGELRDIQYF.

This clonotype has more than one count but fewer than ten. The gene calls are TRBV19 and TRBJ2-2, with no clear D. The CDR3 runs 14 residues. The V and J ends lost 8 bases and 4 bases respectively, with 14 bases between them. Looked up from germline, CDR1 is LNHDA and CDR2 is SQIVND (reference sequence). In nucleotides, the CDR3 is TGTGCCAGTTGTAAAACTGCAATCACCGGGGAGCTGTTTTTT. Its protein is CASCKTAITGELFF.

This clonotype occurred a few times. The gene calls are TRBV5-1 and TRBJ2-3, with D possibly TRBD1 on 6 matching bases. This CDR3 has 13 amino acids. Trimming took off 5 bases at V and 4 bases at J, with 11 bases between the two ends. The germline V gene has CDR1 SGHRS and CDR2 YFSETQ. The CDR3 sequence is CASREDSSDTQYF. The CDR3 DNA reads TGCGCCAGCAGGGAGGACAGCTCAGATACGCAGTATTTT.

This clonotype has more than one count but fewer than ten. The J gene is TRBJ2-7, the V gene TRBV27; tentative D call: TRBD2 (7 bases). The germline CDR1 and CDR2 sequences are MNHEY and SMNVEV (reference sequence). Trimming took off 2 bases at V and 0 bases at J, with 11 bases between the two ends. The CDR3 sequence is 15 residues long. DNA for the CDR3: TGTGCCAGCAGTTTAGACGCGGGGGCCTCCTACGAGCAGTACGTC. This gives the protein CASSLDAGASYEQYV.

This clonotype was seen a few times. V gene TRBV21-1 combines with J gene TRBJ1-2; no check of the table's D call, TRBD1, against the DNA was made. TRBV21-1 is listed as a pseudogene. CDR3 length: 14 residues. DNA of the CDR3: TGTGCCAGCAGCCCCCGGGACAGGGGGCTGGGCTACACCTTC. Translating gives CASSPRDRGLGYTF.

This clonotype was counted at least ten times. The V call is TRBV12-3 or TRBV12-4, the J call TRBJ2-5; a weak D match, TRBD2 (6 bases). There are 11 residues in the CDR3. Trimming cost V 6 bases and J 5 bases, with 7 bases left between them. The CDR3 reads CASREGETQYF. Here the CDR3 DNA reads TGTGCCAGCAGGGAGGGGGAGACCCAGTACTTC.

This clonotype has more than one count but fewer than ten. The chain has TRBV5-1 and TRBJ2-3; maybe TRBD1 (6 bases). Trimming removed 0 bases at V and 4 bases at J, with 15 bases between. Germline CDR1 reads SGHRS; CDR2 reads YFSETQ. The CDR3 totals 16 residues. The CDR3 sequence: CASSLEAGEGADTQYF. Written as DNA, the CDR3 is TGCGCCAGCAGCTTGGAGGCAGGGGAAGGCGCAGATACGCAGTATTTT.

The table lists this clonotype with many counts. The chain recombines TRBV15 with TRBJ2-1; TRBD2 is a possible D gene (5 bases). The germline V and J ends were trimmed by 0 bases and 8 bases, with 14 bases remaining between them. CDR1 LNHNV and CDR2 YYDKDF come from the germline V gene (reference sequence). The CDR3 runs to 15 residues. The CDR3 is CATSRDRGPHHEQFF. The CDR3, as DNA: TGTGCCACCAGCAGAGATCGGGGTCCTCACCATGAGCAGTTCTTC.

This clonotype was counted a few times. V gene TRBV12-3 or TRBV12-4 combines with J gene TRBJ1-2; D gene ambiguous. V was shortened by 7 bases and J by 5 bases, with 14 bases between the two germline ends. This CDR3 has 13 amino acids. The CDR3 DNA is TGTGCCAGCACCCAAGGGTACTTGTATGGCTACACCTTC. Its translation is CASTQGYLYGYTF.

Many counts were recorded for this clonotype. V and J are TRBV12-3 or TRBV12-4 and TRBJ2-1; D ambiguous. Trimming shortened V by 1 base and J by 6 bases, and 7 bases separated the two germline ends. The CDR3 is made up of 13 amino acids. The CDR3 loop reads CASSLVVVNEQFF. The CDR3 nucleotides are TGTGCCAGCAGTTTAGTGGTCGTCAATGAGCAGTTCTTC.

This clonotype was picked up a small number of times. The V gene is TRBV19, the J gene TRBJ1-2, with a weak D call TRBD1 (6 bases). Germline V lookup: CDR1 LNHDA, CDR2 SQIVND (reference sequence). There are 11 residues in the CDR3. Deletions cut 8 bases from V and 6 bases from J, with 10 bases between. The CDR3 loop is CASRRGNGYTF. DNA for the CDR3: TGTGCCAGTCGGAGGGGGAATGGCTACACCTTC.